Listed below are T cell receptor beta chains from one sample, sequenced in a study of cytomegalovirus exposure and HLA in healthy donors. Assay: immunoSEQ multiplex PCR; the TCRdb copy retains only in-frame clones and omits some. The sample consists of about 90,000 clones, about 72% of them appearing once. Sequenced sample: PBMCs. These receptors all stem from a woman aged 55-70 years in good health and CMV-seropositive. Each CDR3 is given with its conserved first and last residue. Fields, in order: D gene, J gene, clone size, CDR3 length, V gene, CDR3 DNA, CDR3 protein. The D gene is left open where the match is weak. Size values are once, few and many counts, or a class for expanded clones, and some rows have none.

>.|TRBJ1-5|.|12|TRBV7-9
TGTTCCAGCAGCTTAGGGGCCGAACCCCAGCATTTT
CSSSLGAEPQHF
>.|TRBJ1-2|.|14|TRBV28
TGTGCCTCAGCACCCTTTGGACAGCCCTATGGCTACACCTTC
CASAPFGQPYGYTF
>.|TRBJ1-1|.|13|TRBV5-4
TGTGCCAGCAGCTTTCCCGGGATCACTGAAGCTTTCTTT
CASSFPGITEAFF
>TRBD2|TRBJ2-3|.|15|TRBV6-5
TGTGCCAGCACTTTTACTAGCGGGAGCAGAGATACGCAGTATTTT
CASTFTSGSRDTQYF
>.|TRBJ1-1|.|12|TRBV2
TGTGCCAGCAGCGCTATAACGGCTGAAGCTTTCTTT
CASSAITAEAFF
>.|TRBJ1-2|.|14|TRBV5-6
TGTGCCAGCAGCTTGGCCCGACAGCTCTATGGCTACACCTTC
CASSLARQLYGYTF
>.|TRBJ1-3|.|13|TRBV30
TGTGCCTGGAGTGTGGAGGACGGAAACACCATATATTTT
CAWSVEDGNTIYF
>.|TRBJ2-5|.|10|TRBV7-8
TGTGCCAGCAGCTTCATACATCAGTACTTC
CASSFIHQYF
>TRBD2|TRBJ2-3|.|16|TRBV9
TGTGCCAGCAGCGTTCAGGGGACTAGAAACACAGATACGCAGTATTTT
CASSVQGTRNTDTQYF
>.|TRBJ1-3|.|15|TRBV15
TGTGCCACCAGCTCCTGGGGCGGGACCTCAAACACCATATATTTT
CATSSWGGTSNTIYF
>TRBD2|TRBJ2-7|.|15|TRBV30
TGTGCCTGGAGTGTACTAGTAGCGGGGCCGCACGAGCAGTACTTC
CAWSVLVAGPHEQYF
>.|TRBJ1-5|.|13|TRBV6-1
TGTGCCTCCAAAGAGGGGGGCAATCAGCCCCAGCATTTT
CASKEGGNQPQHF
>TRBD2|TRBJ2-7|.|13|TRBV6-1
TGTGCCAGCACCGCGGGAGGGTCCTACGAGCAGTACTTC
CASTAGGSYEQYF
>.|TRBJ2-1|few|14|TRBV18
TGTGCCAGCTCACCATTCAGGCAAAACAATGAGCAGTTCTTC
CASSPFRQNNEQFF
>.|TRBJ1-5|.|14|TRBV18
TGTGCCAGCTCACCCTCTGCGGACAATCAGCCCCAGCATTTT
CASSPSADNQPQHF
>.|TRBJ2-5|.|15|TRBV14
TGTGCCAGCAGCCAAGAGTACGGTTTCGAAGAGACCCAGTACTTC
CASSQEYGFEETQYF
>TRBD2|TRBJ2-1|.|17|TRBV4-1
TGCGCCAGCAGCCAAGGTACGGGGCGGGAGGGCCTCAATGAGCAGTTCTTC
CASSQGTGREGLNEQFF
>TRBD1|TRBJ2-7|.|15|TRBV27
TGTGCCAGCAAGGGACAGGGGCCGCATCTCTACGAGCAGTACTTC
CASKGQGPHLYEQYF
>.|TRBJ2-4|.|20|TRBV18
TGTGCCAGCTCACCACCGTCGAAAATCCCGGGACAAGTAGCCAAAAACATTCAGTACTTC
CASSPPSKIPGQVAKNIQYF
>.|TRBJ1-4|.|11|TRBV20-1
TGCAGTGCTAGAGTCAGGGAAAAACTGTTTTTT
CSARVREKLFF
>TRBD2|TRBJ2-1|.|15|TRBV6-1
TGTGCCAGCGGGGCCGGGACTATTGCCTACAATGAGCAGTTCTTC
CASGAGTIAYNEQFF
>.|TRBJ2-7|.|15|TRBV9
TGTGCCAGCAGCGTAGAAGGGGGTAGTTCCTACGAGCAGTACTTC
CASSVEGGSSYEQYF
>TRBD1|TRBJ2-1|once|15|TRBV30
TGTGCCTGCCCCAGGGGAAGGACAGGGGGGTATGAGCAGTTCTTC
CACPRGRTGGYEQFF
>.|TRBJ1-1|.|13|TRBV18
TGTGCCAGCTCCCCGGGGGTGAACACTGAAGCTTTCTTT
CASSPGVNTEAFF
>.|TRBJ2-3|.|15|TRBV19
TGTGCCAGTAGTATAGAGGGGGGAGGCGCAGATACGCAGTATTTT
CASSIEGGGADTQYF
>TRBD1|TRBJ1-4|.|15|TRBV2
TGTGCCAGCAGTGAAGGTTACAGGGGGCGAGAAAAACTGTTTTTT
CASSEGYRGREKLFF
>.|TRBJ1-4|few|14|TRBV10-3
TGTGCCATCAGCCCGTCGGGGACTAATGAAAAACTGTTTTTT
CAISPSGTNEKLFF
>.|TRBJ2-3|.|15|TRBV27
TGTGCCAGCAGCCCACGGACAGTCCCCACAGATACGCAGTATTTT
CASSPRTVPTDTQYF
>.|TRBJ1-2|.|13|TRBV6-1
TGTGCCAGCAGTGACAGGGTGGACTATGGCTACACCTTC
CASSDRVDYGYTF
>.|TRBJ2-7|.|15|TRBV6-5
TGTGCCAGCAGTTACTCTGGTTTCGATCCCTACGAGCAGTACTTC
CASSYSGFDPYEQYF
>.|TRBJ1-6|.|14|TRBV9
TGTGCCAGCAGCGAGAGAGGGCATAATTCACCCCTCCACTTT
CASSERGHNSPLHF
>TRBD1|TRBJ2-1|.|13|TRBV7-7
TGTGCTAGCAGCTTAGAGACAGGGAATGAGCAGTTCTTC
CASSLETGNEQFF
>TRBD2|TRBJ2-5|.|15|TRBV10-1
TGCGCCAGCAGTGCTCTAGCGGGGGGCGAAGAGACCCAGTACTTC
CASSALAGGEETQYF
>.|TRBJ1-2|few|14|TRBV9
TGTGCCAGCAGCGTAGGTGGGGCAAACTATGGCTACACCTTC
CASSVGGANYGYTF
>TRBD1|TRBJ2-5|.|14|TRBV5-6
TGTGCCAGCAGCTTACAGGGGAACCAAGAGACCCAGTACTTC
CASSLQGNQETQYF
>.|TRBJ2-5|.|15|TRBV19
TGTGCCAGTAGTCCTTCTGCGCGGGGCACAGGGGACCAGTACTTC
CASSPSARGTGDQYF
>.|TRBJ2-7|.|15|TRBV19
TGTGCCAGTAGCCCCGGGGGTGGTAGCTCCTACGAGCAGTACTTC
CASSPGGGSSYEQYF
>TRBD1|TRBJ2-3|.|15|TRBV9
TGTGCCAGCGCTCGGACAGGGATCGGCACAGATACGCAGTATTTT
CASARTGIGTDTQYF
>.|TRBJ1-4|once|13|TRBV29-1
TGCAGCGTTCTGAGGGGGGGCGGTGAAAAACTGTTTTTT
CSVLRGGGEKLFF
>.|TRBJ1-2|.|11|TRBV6-1
TGTGCCAGCAGTGATGGGGGCGGCTACACCTTC
CASSDGGGYTF
>.|TRBJ1-1|.|12|TRBV19
TGTGCCAGTAGTGGGTTGGGGCCTGAAGCTTTCTTT
CASSGLGPEAFF
>.|TRBJ1-2|.|13|TRBV30
TGTGCCTGGAGCTCGGGACTGCACTATGGCTACACCTTC
CAWSSGLHYGYTF